This record covers a single T cell receptor beta chain. Patients in Seattle were enrolled during active infection, then followed longitudinally. The data originate from a study of blood T cell repertoires in COVID-19. Measured with immunoSEQ multiplex PCR; TCRdb has only the in-frame clones, and not every one. The data contain around 460,000 clones, around 90% of them singletons. This TCR was sampled from a man younger than 35 with COVID-19, enrolled during active disease. Material for sequencing was peripheral blood.

The DNA for the CDR3 is TGTGCCAGCCGCGGGGAGGAGGGCTCCTACGAGCAGTACTTC. This gives the protein CASRGEEGSYEQYF. V is TRBV25-1 and J is TRBJ2-7, with D perhaps TRBD2 (6 bases). The CDR3 runs to 14 residues. Per germline, CDR1 MGHDK and CDR2 SYGVNS. The V gene lost 8 bases and the J gene lost 0 bases, with 14 bases spanning the gap.